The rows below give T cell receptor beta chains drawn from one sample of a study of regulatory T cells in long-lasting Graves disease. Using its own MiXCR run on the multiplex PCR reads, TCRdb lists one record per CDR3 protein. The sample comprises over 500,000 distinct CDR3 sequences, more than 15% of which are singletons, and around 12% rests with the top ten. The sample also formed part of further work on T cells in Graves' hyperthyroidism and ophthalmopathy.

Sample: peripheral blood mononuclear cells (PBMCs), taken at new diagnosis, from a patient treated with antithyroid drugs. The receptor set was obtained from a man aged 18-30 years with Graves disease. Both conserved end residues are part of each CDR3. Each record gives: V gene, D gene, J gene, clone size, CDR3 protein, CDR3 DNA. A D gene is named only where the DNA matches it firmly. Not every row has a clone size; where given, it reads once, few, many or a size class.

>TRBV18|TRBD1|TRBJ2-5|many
CASSPTGVETQYF
TGTGCCAGCTCACCCACAGGGGTAGAGACCCAGTACTTC
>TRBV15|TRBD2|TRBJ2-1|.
CATSSPANLAGTYEQFF
TGTGCCACCAGCAGCCCCGCGAATCTAGCGGGAACGTATGAGCAGTTCTTC
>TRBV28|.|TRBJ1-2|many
CASSLVTYPNYGYTF
TGTGCCAGCAGTTTAGTTACATATCCTAACTATGGCTACACCTTC
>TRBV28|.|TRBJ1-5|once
CASSRPASWGNQPQHF
TGTGCCAGCAGCCGTCCGGCCTCATGGGGCAATCAGCCCCAGCATTTT
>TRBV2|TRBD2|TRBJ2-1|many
CASPSGGTSGRSDNEQFF
TGTGCCAGCCCTAGCGGGGGGACTAGCGGGAGATCCGACAATGAGCAGTTCTTC
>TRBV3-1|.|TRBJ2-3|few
CASSQGEISTDTQYF
TGTGCCAGCAGCCAAGGAGAGATTAGCACAGATACGCAGTATTTT
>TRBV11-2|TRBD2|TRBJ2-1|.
CASSLGLAGAWEQFF
TGTGCCAGCAGCCTGGGACTAGCGGGAGCATGGGAGCAGTTCTTC
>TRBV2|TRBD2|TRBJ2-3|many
CASDPGLANTDTQYF
TGTGCCAGCGACCCGGGACTAGCAAACACAGATACGCAGTATTTT
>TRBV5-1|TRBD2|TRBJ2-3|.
CASSLGGLAGEDTQYF
TGCGCCAGCAGCTTGGGGGGACTAGCGGGAGAAGATACGCAGTATTTT
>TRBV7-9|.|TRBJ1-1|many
CASSLGHNTEAFF
TGCGCCAGCAGCTTGGGACATAACACTGAAGCTTTCTTT
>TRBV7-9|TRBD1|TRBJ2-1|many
CASSSETGLVRNEQFF
TGTGCCAGCAGCTCTGAGACAGGGTTAGTGCGAAATGAGCAGTTCTTC
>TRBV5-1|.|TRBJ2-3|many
CASSLAGHTDTQYF
TGCGCCAGCAGCTTGGCGGGCCACACAGATACGCAGTATTTT
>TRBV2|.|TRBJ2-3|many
CASSADTQYF
TGTGCCAGCAGTGCAGATACGCAGTATTTT
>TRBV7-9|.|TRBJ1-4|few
CASSLFEGDEKLFF
TGTGCCAGCAGCTTATTCGAGGGGGATGAAAAACTGTTTTTT
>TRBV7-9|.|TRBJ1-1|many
CASSSIGQGGEAFF
TGTGCCAGCAGCTCTATCGGCCAAGGGGGTGAAGCTTTCTTT
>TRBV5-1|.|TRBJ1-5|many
CASSLGTVGNQPQHF
TGCGCCAGCAGCTTGGGGACAGTGGGCAATCAGCCCCAGCATTTT
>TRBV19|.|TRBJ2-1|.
CASAGFSYNEQFF
TGTGCCAGCGCAGGGTTCTCCTACAATGAGCAGTTCTTC
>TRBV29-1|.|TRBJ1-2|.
CSVETQGGIYGYTF
TGCAGCGTTGAGACCCAGGGAGGGATCTATGGCTACACCTTC
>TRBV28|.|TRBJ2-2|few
CASSAGGELFF
TGTGCCAGCAGTGCGGGCGGGGAGCTGTTTTTT
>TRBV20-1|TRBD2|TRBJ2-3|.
CSVDTGGITDTQYF
TGCAGTGTAGACACGGGGGGGATCACAGATACGCAGTATTTT
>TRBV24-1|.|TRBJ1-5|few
CATSDSWNQPQHF
TGTGCCACCAGTGATTCATGGAATCAGCCCCAGCATTTT
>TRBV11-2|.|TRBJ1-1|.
CASRPATGVGLNTEAFF
TGTGCCAGCCGGCCGGCAACCGGAGTTGGGCTGAACACTGAAGCTTTCTTT
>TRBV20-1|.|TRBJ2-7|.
CSARAPSSYEQYF
TGCAGTGCTAGAGCCCCCAGCTCCTACGAGCAGTACTTC
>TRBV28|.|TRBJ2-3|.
CASSLTPTLGDTQYF
TGTGCCAGCAGTTTAACGCCCACTCTAGGAGATACGCAGTATTTT
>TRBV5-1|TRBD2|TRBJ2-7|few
CASSPGGTQFYEQYF
TGCGCCAGCAGCCCGGGGGGGACCCAGTTCTACGAGCAGTACTTC
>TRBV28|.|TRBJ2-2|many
CASSFTNRPTGELFF
TGTGCCAGCAGTTTCACGAACCGACCCACCGGGGAGCTGTTTTTT
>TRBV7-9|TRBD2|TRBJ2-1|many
CASSSRLAGGVEQFF
TGTGCCAGCAGCTCGAGACTAGCGGGAGGCGTTGAGCAGTTCTTC
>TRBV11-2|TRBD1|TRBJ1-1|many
CASSPLDRLLITWKAFF
TGTGCCAGCAGCCCCTTGGACAGGTTACTCATTACTTGGAAAGCTTTCTTT
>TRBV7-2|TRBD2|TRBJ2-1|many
CASTQTGGQNEQFF
TGTGCCAGCACCCAAACGGGAGGGCAGAATGAGCAGTTCTTC
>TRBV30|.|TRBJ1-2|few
CAWSKGQTYGYTF
TGTGCCTGGAGTAAGGGACAAACCTATGGCTACACCTTC
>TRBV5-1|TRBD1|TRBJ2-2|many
CASSPGQGSPWELFF
TGCGCCAGCAGCCCGGGACAGGGATCCCCCTGGGAGCTGTTTTTT
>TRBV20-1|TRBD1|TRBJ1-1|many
CSASQTGGTEAFF
TGCAGTGCATCTCAGACAGGGGGCACTGAAGCTTTCTTT
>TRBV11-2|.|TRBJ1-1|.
CASKVGGANTEAFF
TGTGCCAGCAAAGTAGGGGGGGCGAACACTGAAGCTTTCTTT
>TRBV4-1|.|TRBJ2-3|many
CASSQAGTDTQYF
TGTGCTAGCAGCCAGGCGGGCACAGATACGCAGTATTTT
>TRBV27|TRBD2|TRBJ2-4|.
CASSSLAGGTKNIQYF
TGTGCCAGCAGTTCGCTAGCGGGAGGAACCAAAAACATTCAGTACTTC
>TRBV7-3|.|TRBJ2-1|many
CASSSYRPPGSYNEQFF
TGTGCCAGCAGCTCCTATCGTCCCCCCGGGTCCTACAATGAGCAGTTCTTC
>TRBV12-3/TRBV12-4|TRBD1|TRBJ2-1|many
CASISRTGGYWNEQFF
TGTGCCAGCATCTCCCGGACAGGGGGCTATTGGAATGAGCAGTTCTTC
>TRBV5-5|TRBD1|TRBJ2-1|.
CASSSGGVYNEQFF
TGTGCCAGCAGCTCAGGGGGCGTCTACAATGAGCAGTTCTTC
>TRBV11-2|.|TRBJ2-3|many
CASSLVEASSLTDTQYF
TGTGCCAGCAGCTTAGTCGAGGCCTCATCCCTCACAGATACGCAGTATTTT
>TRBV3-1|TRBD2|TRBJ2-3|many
CASSQEVAGVDTQYF
TGTGCCAGCAGCCAAGAGGTAGCGGGAGTGGATACGCAGTATTTT
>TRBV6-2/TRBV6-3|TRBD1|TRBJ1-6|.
CASRPRDRSNSPLHF
TGTGCCAGCAGGCCTCGGGACAGGTCGAATTCACCCCTCCACTTT
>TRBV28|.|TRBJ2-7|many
CASNLLGEQYF
TGTGCCAGCAACCTGCTTGGGGAGCAGTACTTC
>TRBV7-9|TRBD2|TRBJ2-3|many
CASSLGISAAGEFPDTQYF
TGTGCCAGCAGCTTAGGAATTTCGGCAGCGGGAGAGTTCCCAGATACGCAGTATTTT
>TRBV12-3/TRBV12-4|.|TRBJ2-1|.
CASSRDPQYNEQFF
TGTGCCAGCAGCCGGGACCCCCAATACAATGAGCAGTTCTTC
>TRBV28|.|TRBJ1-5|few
CASVWVGESQPQHF
TGTGCCAGCGTGTGGGTGGGGGAAAGTCAGCCCCAGCATTTT
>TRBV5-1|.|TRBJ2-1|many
CASHGRGGYNEQFF
TGCGCCAGCCATGGCAGGGGGGGATACAATGAGCAGTTCTTC
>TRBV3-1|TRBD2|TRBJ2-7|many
CASSPDSGTLYEQYF
TGTGCCAGCAGCCCCGACAGCGGGACCCTCTACGAGCAGTACTTC
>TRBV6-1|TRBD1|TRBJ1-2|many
CASSAHKSGGNGYTF
TGTGCCAGCAGTGCCCACAAGTCAGGGGGAAATGGCTACACCTTC
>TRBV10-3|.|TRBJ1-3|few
CAISGGRGSSGNTIYF
TGTGCCATCAGTGGGGGCAGGGGAAGCTCTGGAAACACCATATATTTT
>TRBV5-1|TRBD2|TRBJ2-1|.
CAGSLFMGLANEQFF
TGCGCCGGCAGCTTGTTCATGGGACTAGCCAATGAGCAGTTCTTC
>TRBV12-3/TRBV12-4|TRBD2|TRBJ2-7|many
CASSLGGNGYEQYF
TGTGCCAGCAGTTTGGGGGGGAACGGGTACGAGCAGTACTTC
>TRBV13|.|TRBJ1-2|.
CASSLGVEVFDGYTF
TGTGCCAGCAGCTTGGGGGTTGAGGTGTTCGATGGCTACACCTTC
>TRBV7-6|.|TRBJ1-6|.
CASSLGGTRWPTLHF
TGTGCCAGCAGCTTAGGAGGTACTCGCTGGCCAACCCTCCACTTT